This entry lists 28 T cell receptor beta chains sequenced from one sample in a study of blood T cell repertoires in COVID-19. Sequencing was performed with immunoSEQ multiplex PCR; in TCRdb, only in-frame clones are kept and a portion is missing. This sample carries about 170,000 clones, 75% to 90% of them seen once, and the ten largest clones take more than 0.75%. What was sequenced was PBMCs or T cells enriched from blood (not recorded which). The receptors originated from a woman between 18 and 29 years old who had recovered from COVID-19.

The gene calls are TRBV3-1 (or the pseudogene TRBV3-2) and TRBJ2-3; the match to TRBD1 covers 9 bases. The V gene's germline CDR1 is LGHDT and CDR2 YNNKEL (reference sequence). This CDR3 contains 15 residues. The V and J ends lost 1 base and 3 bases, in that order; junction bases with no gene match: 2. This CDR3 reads CASSQAGTGTDTQYF. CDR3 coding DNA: TGTGCCAGCAGCCAAGCCGGGACAGGGACAGATACGCAGTATTTT.

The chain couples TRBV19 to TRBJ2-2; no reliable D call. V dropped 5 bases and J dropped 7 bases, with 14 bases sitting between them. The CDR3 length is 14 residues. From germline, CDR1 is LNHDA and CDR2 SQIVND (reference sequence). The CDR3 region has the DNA TGTGCCAGTAGTGGAACAGTTATGAGCGGGGAGCTGTTTTTT. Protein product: CASSGTVMSGELFF.

The CDR3 DNA reads as TGTGCCAGCTCACCGGGACAGACTGATGGCTACACCTTC. It specifies CASSPGQTDGYTF. The chain employs TRBV18 and TRBJ1-2; 7 bases are shared with TRBD1. This CDR3 spans 13 amino acids. Per germline, CDR1 KGHSH and CDR2 LQKENI. After removal of 3 bases from V and 6 bases from J, the junction contained 4 bases not matched to a gene.

The DNA of the CDR3 is TGCGCCAGCAGCCTAGACAATGAGCAGTTCTTC. Protein: CASSLDNEQFF. The chain employs TRBV5-1 and TRBJ2-1; D remains unclear. Trimming took off 4 bases at V and 5 bases at J, with 4 bases between the two ends. CDR3 size: 11 residues. Germline values: CDR1 SGHRS, CDR2 YFSETQ. The variable domain in full, completed from reference TRBV5-1 and TRBJ2-1, reads KAGVTQTPRYLIKTRGQQVTLSCSPISGHRSVSWYQQTPGQGLQFLFEYFSETQRNKGNFPGRFSGRQFSNSRSEMNVSTLELGDSALYLCASSLDNEQFFGPGTRLTVL.

The CDR3 reads CASSLGPGGLYEQYF. The CDR3, as DNA: TGTGCCAGCAGTTTAGGCCCCGGGGGACTTTACGAGCAGTACTTC. The chain has TRBV27 and TRBJ2-7; possibly TRBD2 for D (6 bases). The CDR3 spans 15 residues. Trimming removed 2 bases from V and 4 bases from J, with 15 bases in between. Looked up from germline, CDR1 is MNHEY and CDR2 is SMNVEV (reference sequence).

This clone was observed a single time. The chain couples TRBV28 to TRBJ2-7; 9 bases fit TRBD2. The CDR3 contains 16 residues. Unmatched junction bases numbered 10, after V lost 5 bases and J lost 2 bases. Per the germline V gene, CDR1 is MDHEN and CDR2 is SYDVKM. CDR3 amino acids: CASSSPRGRDPYEQYF. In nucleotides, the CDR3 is TGTGCCAGCAGTAGCCCCCGCGGGAGGGACCCCTACGAGCAGTACTTC.

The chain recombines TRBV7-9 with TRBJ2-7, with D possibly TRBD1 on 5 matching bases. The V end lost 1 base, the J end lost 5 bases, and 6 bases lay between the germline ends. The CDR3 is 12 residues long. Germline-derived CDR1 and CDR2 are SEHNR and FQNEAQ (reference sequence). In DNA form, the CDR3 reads TGTGCCAGCAGCTTAGAGGGGAACGAGCAGTACTTC. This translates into CASSLEGNEQYF. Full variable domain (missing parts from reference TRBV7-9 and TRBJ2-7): DTGVSQNPRHKITKRGQNVTFRCDPISEHNRLYWYRQTLGQGPEFLTYFQNEAQLEKSRLLSDRFSAERPKGSFSTLEIQRTEQGDSAMYLCASSLEGNEQYFGPGTRLTVT.

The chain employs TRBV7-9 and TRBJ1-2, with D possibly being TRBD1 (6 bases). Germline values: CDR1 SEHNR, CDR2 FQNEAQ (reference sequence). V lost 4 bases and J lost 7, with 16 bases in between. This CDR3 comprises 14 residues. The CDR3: CASSSTQGFFGYTF. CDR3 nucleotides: TGTGCCAGCAGCTCTACACAGGGTTTCTTTGGCTACACCTTC.

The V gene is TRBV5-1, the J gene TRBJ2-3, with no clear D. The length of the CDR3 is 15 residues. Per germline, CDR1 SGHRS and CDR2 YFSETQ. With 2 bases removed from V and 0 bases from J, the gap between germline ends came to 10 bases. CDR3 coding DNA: TGCGCCAGCAGCTTTGACTCGGCTAGCACAGATACGCAGTATTTT. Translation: CASSFDSASTDTQYF.

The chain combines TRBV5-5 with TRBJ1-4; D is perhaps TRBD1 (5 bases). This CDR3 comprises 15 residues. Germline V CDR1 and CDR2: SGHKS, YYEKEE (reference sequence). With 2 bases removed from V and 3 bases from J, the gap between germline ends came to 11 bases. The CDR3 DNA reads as TGTGCCAGCAGCTTCGCCCGACAGCCTAATGAAAAACTGTTTTTT. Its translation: CASSFARQPNEKLFF.

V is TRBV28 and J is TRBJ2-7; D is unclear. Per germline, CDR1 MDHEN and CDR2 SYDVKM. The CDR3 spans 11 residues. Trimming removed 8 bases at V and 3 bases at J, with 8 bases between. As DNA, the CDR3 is TGTGCCAGCGCCACTTACTACGAGCAGTACTTC. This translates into CASATYYEQYF.

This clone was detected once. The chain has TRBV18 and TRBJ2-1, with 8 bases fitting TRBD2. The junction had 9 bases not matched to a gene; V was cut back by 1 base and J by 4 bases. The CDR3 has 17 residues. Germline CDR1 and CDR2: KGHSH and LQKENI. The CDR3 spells CASSPRVSGVIYNEQFF. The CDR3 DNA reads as TGTGCCAGCTCACCACGGGTTAGCGGGGTTATTTACAATGAGCAGTTCTTC.

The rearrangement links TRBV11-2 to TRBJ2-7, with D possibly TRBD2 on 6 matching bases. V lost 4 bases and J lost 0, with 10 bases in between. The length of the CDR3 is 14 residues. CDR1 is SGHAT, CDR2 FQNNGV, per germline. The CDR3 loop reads CASSSMEGSYEQYF. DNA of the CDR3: TGTGCCAGCAGCTCCATGGAGGGCTCCTACGAGCAGTACTTC.

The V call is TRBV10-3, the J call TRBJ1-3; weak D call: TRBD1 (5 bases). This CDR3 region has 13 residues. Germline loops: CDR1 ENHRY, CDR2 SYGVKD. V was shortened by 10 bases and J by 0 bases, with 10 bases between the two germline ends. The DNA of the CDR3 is TGTGCCACCGCGGGGCCCTCTGGAAACACCATATATTTT. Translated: CATAGPSGNTIYF.

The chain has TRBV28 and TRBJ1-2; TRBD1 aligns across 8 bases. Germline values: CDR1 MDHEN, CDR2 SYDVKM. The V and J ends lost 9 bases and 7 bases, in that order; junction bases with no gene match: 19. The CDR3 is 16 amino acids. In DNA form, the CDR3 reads TGTGCCAGTGCAACTGACACAGGGGGAAGGCTGTTTGGCTACACCTTC. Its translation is CASATDTGGRLFGYTF.

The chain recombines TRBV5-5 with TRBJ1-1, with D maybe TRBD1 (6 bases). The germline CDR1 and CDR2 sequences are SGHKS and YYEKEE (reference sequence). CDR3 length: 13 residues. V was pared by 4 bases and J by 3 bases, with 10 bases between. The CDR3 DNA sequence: TGTGCCAGCAGCCTGACAGGATACACTGAAGCTTTCTTT. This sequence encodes CASSLTGYTEAFF.

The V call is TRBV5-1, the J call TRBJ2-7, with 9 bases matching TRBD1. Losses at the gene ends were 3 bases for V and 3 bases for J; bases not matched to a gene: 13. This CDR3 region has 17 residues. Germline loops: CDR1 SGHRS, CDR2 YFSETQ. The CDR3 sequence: CASSSPGQGTGYYEQYF. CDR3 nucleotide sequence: TGCGCCAGCAGCTCCCCGGGACAGGGTACCGGATACTACGAGCAGTACTTC.

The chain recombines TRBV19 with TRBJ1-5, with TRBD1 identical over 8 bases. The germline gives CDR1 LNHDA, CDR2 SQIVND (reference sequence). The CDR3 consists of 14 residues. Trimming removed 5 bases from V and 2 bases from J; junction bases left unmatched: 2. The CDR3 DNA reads TGTGCCAGTAGTGAGACAGGGGGCAATCAGCCCCAGCATTTT. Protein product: CASSETGGNQPQHF.

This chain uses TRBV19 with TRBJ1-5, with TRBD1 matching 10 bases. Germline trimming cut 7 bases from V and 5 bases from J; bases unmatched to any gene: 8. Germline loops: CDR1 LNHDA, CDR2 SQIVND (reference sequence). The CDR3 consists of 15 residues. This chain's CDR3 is CASTRDRGSYQPQHF. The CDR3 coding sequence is TGTGCCAGTACCCGGGACAGGGGTTCTTATCAGCCCCAGCATTTT. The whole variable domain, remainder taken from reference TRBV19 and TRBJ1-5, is DGGITQSPKYLFRKEGQNVTLSCEQNLNHDAMYWYRQDPGQGLRLIYYSQIVNDFQKGDIAEGYSVSREKKESFPLTVTSAQKNPTAFYLCASTRDRGSYQPQHFGDGTRLSIL.

CDR3 DNA: TGCGCCAGCAGTGTACTAGCGGGAGGCACAGATACGCAGTATTTT. As protein: CASSVLAGGTDTQYF. The V gene is TRBV10-2, the J gene TRBJ2-3; 11 nucleotides agree with TRBD2. V lost 4 bases and J lost 1; bases outside the gene matches: 1. Germline values: CDR1 WSHSY, CDR2 SAAADI. The CDR3 consists of 15 residues.

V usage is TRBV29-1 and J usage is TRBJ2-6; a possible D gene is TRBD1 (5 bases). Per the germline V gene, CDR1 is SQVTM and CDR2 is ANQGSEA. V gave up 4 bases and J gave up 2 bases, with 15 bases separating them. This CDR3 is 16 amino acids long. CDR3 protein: CSVGPGGATGANVLTF. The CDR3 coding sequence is TGCAGCGTTGGACCCGGTGGGGCAACTGGGGCCAACGTCCTGACTTTC.

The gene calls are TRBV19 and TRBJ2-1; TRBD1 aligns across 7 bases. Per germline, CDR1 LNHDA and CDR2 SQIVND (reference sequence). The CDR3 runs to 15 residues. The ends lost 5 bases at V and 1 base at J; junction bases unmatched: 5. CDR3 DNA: TGTGCCAGTAGTGCGGACAGGCAATCCTACAATGAGCAGTTCTTC. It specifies CASSADRQSYNEQFF.

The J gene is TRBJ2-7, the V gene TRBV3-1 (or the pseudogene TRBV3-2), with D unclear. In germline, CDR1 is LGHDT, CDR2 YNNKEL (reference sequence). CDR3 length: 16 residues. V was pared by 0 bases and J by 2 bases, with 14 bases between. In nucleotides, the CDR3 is TGTGCCAGCAGCCAAGACCCTCCCCCTCTCCCCTACGAGCAGTACTTC. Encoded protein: CASSQDPPPLPYEQYF.

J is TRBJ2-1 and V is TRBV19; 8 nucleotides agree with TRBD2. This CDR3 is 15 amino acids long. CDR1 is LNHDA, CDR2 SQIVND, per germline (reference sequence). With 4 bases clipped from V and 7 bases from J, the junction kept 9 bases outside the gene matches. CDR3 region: CASSTAGTSLNEQFF. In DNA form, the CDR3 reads TGTGCCAGTAGTACCGCCGGGACTAGTTTAAATGAGCAGTTCTTC.

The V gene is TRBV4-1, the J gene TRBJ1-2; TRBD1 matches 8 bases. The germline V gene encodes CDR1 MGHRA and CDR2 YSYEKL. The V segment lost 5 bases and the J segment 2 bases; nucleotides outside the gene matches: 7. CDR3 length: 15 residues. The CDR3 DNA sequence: TGCGCCAGCAGCGCCGTGACAGGGGCGAACTATGGCTACACCTTC. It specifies CASSAVTGANYGYTF.

The DNA for the CDR3 is TGTGCCAGCAGCTTAGATAACAGGATGGGTGGCTACACCTTC. It codes for CASSLDNRMGGYTF. This chain links TRBV11-2 with TRBJ1-2; a weak D match, TRBD1 (5 bases). The CDR3 is 14 residues long. The germline gives CDR1 SGHAT, CDR2 FQNNGV. The V end was cut by 0 bases, the J end by 7 bases, with 12 bases between.

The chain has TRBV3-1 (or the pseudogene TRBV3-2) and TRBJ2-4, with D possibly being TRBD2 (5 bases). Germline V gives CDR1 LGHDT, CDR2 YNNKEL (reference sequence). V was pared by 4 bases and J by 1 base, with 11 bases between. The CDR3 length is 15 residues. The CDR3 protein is CASSPASTAKNIQYF. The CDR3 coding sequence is TGTGCCAGCAGCCCCGCTAGCACGGCCAAAAACATTCAGTACTTC.

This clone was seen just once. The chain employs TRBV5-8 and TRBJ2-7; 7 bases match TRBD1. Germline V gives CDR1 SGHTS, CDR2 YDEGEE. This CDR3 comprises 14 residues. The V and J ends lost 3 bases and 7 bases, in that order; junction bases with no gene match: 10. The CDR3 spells CASSSQNRGREQYF. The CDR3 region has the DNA TGTGCCAGCAGCTCACAAAACAGGGGTCGGGAGCAGTACTTC.